A single sample gave rise to the 14 T cell receptor beta chains below, sequenced in a study of spatial heterogeneity in lung cancer. Study conclusions and caveats: In tumors, expanded intratumoral alpha and beta TCR counts tracked mutation counts.

Their target antigens are unknown. TCRdb independently ran MiXCR on the 5' RACE reads; one entry per CDR3 protein. The table lists approximately 94,000 distinct CDR3 sequences, about 4.6% of them singletons, with about 20% in the top ten. Described time point: sample taken at primary tumor resection. This sample comprised lung tumor tissue, obtained at surgery. These receptors were collected from a male donor with early-stage non-small cell lung cancer.

Ten or more counts support this clonotype. CDR3 coding DNA: TGTGCCAGCAGCGGATTAGATCTGGTGAACACCGGGGAGCTGTTTTTT. This translates into CASSGLDLVNTGELFF. The rearrangement uses TRBV3-1 and TRBJ2-2; no clear D. Germline V gene data show CDR1 as LGHDT and CDR2 as YNNKEL (reference sequence). V gave up 5 bases and J gave up 1 base, with 14 bases separating them. This CDR3 contains 16 residues.

This clonotype was detected a few times. This chain uses TRBV27 with TRBJ2-4, with TRBD2 matching over 8 bases. The CDR3 contains 18 residues. Germline trimming cut 9 bases from V and 1 base from J; bases unmatched to any gene: 17. Per germline, CDR1 MNHEY and CDR2 SMNVEV (reference sequence). The CDR3, as DNA: TGTGCCAGTCACCCCAGCGGGGGCCCGATTCTCGCCAAAAACATTCAGTACTTC. Amino acid sequence: CASHPSGGPILAKNIQYF.

The sample holds many counts of this clonotype. This rearrangement joins TRBV20-1 to TRBJ2-3; 14 nucleotides match TRBD2. V gave up 3 bases and J gave up 6 bases; unmatched junction bases: 8. Germline values: CDR1 DFQATT, CDR2 SNEGSKA (reference sequence). There are 16 residues in the CDR3. CDR3 sequence reads: CSARGLAGEKFDTQYF. The DNA of the CDR3 is TGCAGTGCTAGGGGACTAGCGGGAGAGAAGTTCGATACGCAGTATTTT.

Many counts were recorded for this clonotype. The chain uses TRBV4-2 and TRBJ2-2, with D unresolved. V was pared by 3 bases and J by 0 bases, with 5 bases between. Germline V gene data show CDR1 as LGHNA and CDR2 as YNFKEQ. The CDR3 covers 14 residues. CDR3 sequence (DNA): TGTGCCAGCAGCCATGTTACGAACACCGGGGAGCTGTTTTTT. It is translated as CASSHVTNTGELFF.

This clonotype was counted many times. This rearrangement joins TRBV7-9 to TRBJ2-3; a possible D gene is TRBD2 (6 bases). Germline V CDR1 and CDR2: SEHNR, FQNEAQ (reference sequence). Between the trimmed V and J ends, which lost 6 bases and 4 bases, there was a span of 17 bases. CDR3 length: 15 residues. The CDR3 DNA is TGTGCCAGCAGTACTTACGGGAGTTACCCAGATACGCAGTATTTT. Amino acids: CASSTYGSYPDTQYF.

The chain joins TRBV19 to TRBJ2-2; D not certain. Germline V gives CDR1 LNHDA, CDR2 SQIVND (reference sequence). The CDR3 totals 16 residues. Trimming stripped 4 bases from V and 0 bases from J, with 12 bases between. Written as DNA, the CDR3 is TGTGCCAGTAGTACCCGCCCTCAGCCGAACACCGGGGAGCTGTTTTTT. Its protein is CASSTRPQPNTGELFF.

This clonotype was counted at least ten times. The J gene is TRBJ2-4, the V gene TRBV3-1, with D perhaps matching TRBD1 (5 bases). The CDR3 totals 15 residues. V was trimmed by 3 bases and J by 0 bases, leaving 9 bases between them. CDR1 is LGHDT and CDR2 is YNNKEL in the germline V gene (reference sequence). CDR3 in amino acids: CASSHAGLAKNIQYF. In DNA form, the CDR3 reads TGTGCCAGCAGCCACGCAGGGTTAGCCAAAAACATTCAGTACTTC.

In its sample, this clonotype was seen many times. V usage is TRBV29-1 and J usage is TRBJ2-7; no clear D. V gave up 2 bases and J gave up 6 bases, with 17 bases separating them. The CDR3 is made up of 14 amino acids. CDR1 and CDR2 from the germline V gene are SQVTM and ANQGSEA. The CDR3 DNA sequence: TGCAGCGTTGAATACGCCTTCCCCATGGGCGAGCAGTACTTC. Its translation is CSVEYAFPMGEQYF.

This clonotype was counted at least ten times. The chain links TRBV5-1 to TRBJ2-1; 8 positions match TRBD1. The germline CDR1 and CDR2 sequences are SGHRS and YFSETQ. The junction had 9 bases not matched to a gene; V was cut back by 2 bases and J by 8 bases. The CDR3 is 15 amino acids. CDR3 region: CASSFGQGALYEQFF. The CDR3, as DNA: TGCGCCAGCAGCTTTGGTCAGGGGGCCCTCTATGAGCAGTTCTTC.

This clonotype was observed many times. This chain uses TRBV5-1 with TRBJ2-5; no clear D. CDR1 is SGHRS and CDR2 is YFSETQ in the germline V gene. V dropped 2 bases and J dropped 3 bases, with 8 bases sitting between them. CDR3 length equals 13 residues. CDR3 protein: CASSFGGEETQYF. In DNA, the CDR3 is TGCGCCAGCAGCTTCGGCGGAGAAGAGACCCAGTACTTC.

This clonotype occurred many times. V usage is TRBV12-3 or TRBV12-4 and J usage is TRBJ2-5; D gene uncertain. Trimming stripped 4 bases from V and 9 bases from J, with 12 bases between. The CDR3 consists of 12 residues. The CDR3 sequence: CASSSGPGAQYF. CDR3 coding DNA: TGTGCCAGCAGTTCCGGGCCTGGGGCCCAGTACTTC.

This clonotype was seen many times. This chain connects TRBV27 to TRBJ2-6; D is undetermined. The CDR3 totals 18 residues. The V end lost 7 bases, the J end lost 0 bases, and 19 bases lay between the germline ends. Germline V gene lookup returns CDR1 MNHEY and CDR2 SMNVEV (reference sequence). The CDR3 loop is CASTKVGALGSGANVLTF. CDR3 in DNA: TGTGCCAGCACTAAAGTAGGCGCCCTGGGCTCTGGGGCCAACGTCCTGACTTTC.

This clonotype has a count of ten or more. The CDR3 nucleotides are TGTGCCAGCAAACCCGGGACAGGGGAGGCCTCACCCCTCCACTTT. Its protein is CASKPGTGEASPLHF. This sequence joins TRBV6-5 and TRBJ1-6; TRBD1 aligns across 10 bases. Germline loops: CDR1 MNHEY, CDR2 SVGAGI. Trimming removed 7 bases from V and 10 bases from J; junction bases left unmatched: 10. The CDR3 is 15 residues long.

This clonotype has at least ten counts. This chain uses TRBV15 with TRBJ2-1; no clear D. V lost 1 base to trimming and J lost 3 bases, with 13 bases between them. Germline V gene sequence: CDR1 LNHNV, CDR2 YYDKDF (reference sequence). This CDR3 is built from 16 residues. The CDR3 sequence: CATSRVTLLVYNEQFF. The CDR3 region has the DNA TGTGCCACCAGCAGAGTTACCTTGCTGGTCTACAATGAGCAGTTCTTC.